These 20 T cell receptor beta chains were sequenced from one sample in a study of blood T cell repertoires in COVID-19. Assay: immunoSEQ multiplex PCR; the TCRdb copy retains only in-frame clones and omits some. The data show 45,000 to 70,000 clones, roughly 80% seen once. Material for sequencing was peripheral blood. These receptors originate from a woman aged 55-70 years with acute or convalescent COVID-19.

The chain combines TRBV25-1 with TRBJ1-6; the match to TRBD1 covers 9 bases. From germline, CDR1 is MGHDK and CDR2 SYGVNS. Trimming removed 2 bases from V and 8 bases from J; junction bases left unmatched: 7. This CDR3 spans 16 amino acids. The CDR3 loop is CASSEQRDRVHSPLHF. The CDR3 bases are TGTGCCAGCAGTGAACAACGGGACAGGGTCCATTCACCCCTCCACTTT.

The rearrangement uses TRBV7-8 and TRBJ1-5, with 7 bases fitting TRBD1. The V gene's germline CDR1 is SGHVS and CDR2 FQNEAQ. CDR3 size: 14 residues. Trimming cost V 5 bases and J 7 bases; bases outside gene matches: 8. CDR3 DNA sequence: TGTGCCAGCAGCCTCCACAGGGGCGGGCAGCCCCAGCATTTT. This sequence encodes CASSLHRGGQPQHF. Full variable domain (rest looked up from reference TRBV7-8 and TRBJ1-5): GAGVSQSPRYKVAKRGQDVALRCDPISGHVSLFWYQQALGQGPEFLTYFQNEAQLDKSGLPSDRFFAERPEGSVSTLKIQRTQQEDSAVYLCASSLHRGGQPQHFGDGTRLSIL.

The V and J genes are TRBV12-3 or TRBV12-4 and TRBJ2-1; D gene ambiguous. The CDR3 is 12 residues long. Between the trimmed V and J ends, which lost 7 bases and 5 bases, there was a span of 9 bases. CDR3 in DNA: TGTGCCAGCATGAGACTTGACAATGAGCAGTTCTTC. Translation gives CASMRLDNEQFF.

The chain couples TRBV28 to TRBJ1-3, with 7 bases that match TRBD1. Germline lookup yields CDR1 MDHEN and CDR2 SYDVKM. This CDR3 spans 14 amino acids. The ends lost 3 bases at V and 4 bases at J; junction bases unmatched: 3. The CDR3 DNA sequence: TGTGCCAGCAGTTTTTTGGGACAGGGAAACACCATATATTTT. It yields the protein CASSFLGQGNTIYF.

The CDR3 here is CASSYEGLENTIYF. The DNA of the CDR3 is TGTGCCAGCAGTTATGAGGGACTGGAAAACACCATATATTTT. V gene TRBV6-6 combines with J gene TRBJ1-3; possible D gene TRBD1, 5 bases. V lost 3 bases to trimming and J lost 6 bases, with 12 bases between them. CDR1 MNHNY and CDR2 SVGAGI come from the germline V gene (reference sequence). This CDR3 region has 14 residues.

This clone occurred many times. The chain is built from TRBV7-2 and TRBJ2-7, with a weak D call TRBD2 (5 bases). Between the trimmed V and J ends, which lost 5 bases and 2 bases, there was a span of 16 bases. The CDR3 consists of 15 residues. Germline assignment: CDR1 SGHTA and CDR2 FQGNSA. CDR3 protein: CASSTPLEAPYEQYF. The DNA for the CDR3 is TGTGCCAGCAGCACCCCTCTGGAGGCGCCCTACGAGCAGTACTTC.

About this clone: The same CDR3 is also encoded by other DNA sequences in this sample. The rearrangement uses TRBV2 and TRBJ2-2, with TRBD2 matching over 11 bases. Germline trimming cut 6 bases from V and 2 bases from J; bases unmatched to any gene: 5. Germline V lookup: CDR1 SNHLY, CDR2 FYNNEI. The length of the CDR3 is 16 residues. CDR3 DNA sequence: TGTGCCAGCAGATCTCTAGCGGGGGGTAACACCGGGGAGCTGTTTTTT. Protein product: CASRSLAGGNTGELFF.

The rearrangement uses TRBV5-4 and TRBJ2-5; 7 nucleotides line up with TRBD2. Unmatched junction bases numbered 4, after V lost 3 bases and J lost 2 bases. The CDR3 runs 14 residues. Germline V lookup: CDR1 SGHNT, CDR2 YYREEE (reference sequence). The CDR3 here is CASSWEGLQETQYF. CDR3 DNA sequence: TGTGCCAGCAGCTGGGAGGGGCTTCAAGAGACCCAGTACTTC. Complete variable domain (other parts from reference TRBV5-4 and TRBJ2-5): ETGVTQSPTHLIKTRGQQVTLRCSSQSGHNTVSWYQQALGQGPQFIFQYYREEENGRGNFPPRFSGLQFPNYSSELNVNALELDDSALYLCASSWEGLQETQYFGPGTRLLVL.

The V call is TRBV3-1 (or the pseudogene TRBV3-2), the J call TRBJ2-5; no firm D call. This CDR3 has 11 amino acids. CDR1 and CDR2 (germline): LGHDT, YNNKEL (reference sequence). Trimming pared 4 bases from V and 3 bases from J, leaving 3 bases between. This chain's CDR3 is CASSPKETQYF. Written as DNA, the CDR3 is TGTGCCAGCAGCCCCAAAGAGACCCAGTACTTC.

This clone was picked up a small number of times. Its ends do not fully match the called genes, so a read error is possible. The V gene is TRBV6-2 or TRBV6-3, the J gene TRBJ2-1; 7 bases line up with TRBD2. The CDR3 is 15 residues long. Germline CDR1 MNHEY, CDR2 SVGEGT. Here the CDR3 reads CASRYWGGRNNEQFF. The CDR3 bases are TGTGCCAGCAGGTACTGGGGGGGGAGGAACAATGAGCAGTTCTTC.

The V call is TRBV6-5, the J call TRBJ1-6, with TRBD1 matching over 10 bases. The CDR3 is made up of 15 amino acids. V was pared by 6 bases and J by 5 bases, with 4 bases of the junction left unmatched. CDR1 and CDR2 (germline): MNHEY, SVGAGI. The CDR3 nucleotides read TGTGCCAGCAGAGAGGGACAGGGGCATAATTCACCCCTCCACTTT. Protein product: CASREGQGHNSPLHF.

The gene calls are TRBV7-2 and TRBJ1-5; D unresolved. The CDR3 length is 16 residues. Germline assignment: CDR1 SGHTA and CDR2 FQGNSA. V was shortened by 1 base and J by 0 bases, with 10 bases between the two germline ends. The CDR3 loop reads CASSLGELNSNQPQHF. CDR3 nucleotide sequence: TGTGCCAGCAGCTTAGGGGAGCTAAATAGCAATCAGCCCCAGCATTTT.

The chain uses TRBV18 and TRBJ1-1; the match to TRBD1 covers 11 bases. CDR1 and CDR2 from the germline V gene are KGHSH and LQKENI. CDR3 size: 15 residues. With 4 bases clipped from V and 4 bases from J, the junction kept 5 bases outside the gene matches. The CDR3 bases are TGTGCCAGCTCACTCGAAGGACAGGGGGCCACTGAAGCTTTCTTT. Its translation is CASSLEGQGATEAFF. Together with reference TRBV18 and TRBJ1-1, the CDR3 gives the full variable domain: NAGVMQNPRHLVRRRGQEARLRCSPMKGHSHVYWYRQLPEEGLKFMVYLQKENIIDESGMPKERFSAEFPKEGPSILRIQQVVRGDSAAYFCASSLEGQGATEAFFGQGTRLTVV.

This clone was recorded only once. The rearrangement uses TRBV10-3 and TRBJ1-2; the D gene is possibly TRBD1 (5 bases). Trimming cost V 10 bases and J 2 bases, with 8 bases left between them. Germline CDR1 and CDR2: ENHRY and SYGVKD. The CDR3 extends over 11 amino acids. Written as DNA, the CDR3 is TGTGCCACCCGGACAAACTATGGCTACACCTTC. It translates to CATRTNYGYTF.

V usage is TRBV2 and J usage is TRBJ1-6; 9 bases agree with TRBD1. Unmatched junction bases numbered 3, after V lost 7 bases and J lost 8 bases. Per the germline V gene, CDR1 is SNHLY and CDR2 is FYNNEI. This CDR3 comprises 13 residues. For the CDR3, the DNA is TGTGCCAGCATCCGACAGGGGGATTCACCCCTCCACTTT. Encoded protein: CASIRQGDSPLHF.

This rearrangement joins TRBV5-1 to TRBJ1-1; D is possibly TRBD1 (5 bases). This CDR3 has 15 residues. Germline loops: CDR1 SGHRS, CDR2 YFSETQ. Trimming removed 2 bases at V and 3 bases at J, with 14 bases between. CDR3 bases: TGCGCCAGCAGCTTAAGGCAGGGAAAGGACACTGAAGCTTTCTTT. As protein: CASSLRQGKDTEAFF.

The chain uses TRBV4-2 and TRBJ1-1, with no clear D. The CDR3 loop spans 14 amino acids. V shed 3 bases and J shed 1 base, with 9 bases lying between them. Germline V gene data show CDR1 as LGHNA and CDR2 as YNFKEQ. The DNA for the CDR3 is TGTGCCAGCAGCCACATAGATGGGAACACTGAAGCTTTCTTT. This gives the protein CASSHIDGNTEAFF.

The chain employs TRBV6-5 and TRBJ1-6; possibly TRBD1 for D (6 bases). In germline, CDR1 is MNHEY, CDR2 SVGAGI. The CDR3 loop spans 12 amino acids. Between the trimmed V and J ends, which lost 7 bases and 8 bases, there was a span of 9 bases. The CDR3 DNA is TGTGCCAGCAAAGACAGGCATTCACCCCTCCACTTT. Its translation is CASKDRHSPLHF.

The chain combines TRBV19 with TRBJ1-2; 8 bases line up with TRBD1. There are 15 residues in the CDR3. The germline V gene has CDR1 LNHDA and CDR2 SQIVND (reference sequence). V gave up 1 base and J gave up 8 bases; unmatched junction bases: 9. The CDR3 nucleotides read TGTGCCAGTAGTATAGTTCTCCAGGGGGCGTCGGGCTACACCTTC. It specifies CASSIVLQGASGYTF. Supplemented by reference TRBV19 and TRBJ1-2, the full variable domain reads DGGITQSPKYLFRKEGQNVTLSCEQNLNHDAMYWYRQDPGQGLRLIYYSQIVNDFQKGDIAEGYSVSREKKESFPLTVTSAQKNPTAFYLCASSIVLQGASGYTFGSGTRLTVV.

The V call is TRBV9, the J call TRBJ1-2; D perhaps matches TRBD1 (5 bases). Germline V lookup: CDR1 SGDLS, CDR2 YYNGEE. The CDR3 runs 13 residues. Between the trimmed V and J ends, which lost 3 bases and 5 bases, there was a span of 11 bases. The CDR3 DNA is TGTGCCAGCAGCGCGGCAGGGAGGTATGGCTACACCTTC. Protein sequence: CASSAAGRYGYTF. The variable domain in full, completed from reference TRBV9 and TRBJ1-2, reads DSGVTQTPKHLITATGQRVTLRCSPRSGDLSVYWYQQSLDQGLQFLIQYYNGEERAKGNILERFSAQQFPDLHSELNLSSLELGDSALYFCASSAAGRYGYTFGSGTRLTVV.